This entry concerns a single T cell receptor beta chain. The data were taken from a study of blood T cell repertoires in COVID-19. Here immunoSEQ multiplex PCR was the method, and the copy in TCRdb shows in-frame clones only, minus some. This sample has 20,000 or so clones, with about 91% found just once. V shed 4 bases and J shed 2 bases, with 10 bases lying between them. Germline V gene sequence: CDR1 SGHKS, CDR2 YYEKEE (reference sequence). The CDR3 is made up of 13 amino acids. The V gene is TRBV5-5, the J gene TRBJ2-7, with a tentative D call TRBD1 (6 bases). This sequence originates from a woman aged 70-85 years with active COVID-19. The sequenced sample consisted of peripheral blood. CDR3 residues: CASSLQGTYEQYF. Written as DNA, the CDR3 is TGTGCCAGCAGCCTACAGGGTACCTACGAGCAGTACTTC.